This TCR beta chain was found in a study of blood T cell repertoires in COVID-19. Study-wide context: Sites across the United States, Italy and Spain contributed samples from acute and convalescent COVID-19.

Source study methods: Estimated nucleated cell counts came from reference gene primer amplification. Some clones are missing from TCRdb's copy, which holds only in-frame ones; the method was immunoSEQ multiplex PCR. For V, J and clone size, that table is used; D and trimming come from the DNA. The sample records around 97,000 clones, about 80% being singletons. Per the germline V gene, CDR1 is MNHEY and CDR2 is SVGAGI. The CDR3 loop spans 16 amino acids. Germline trimming cut 0 bases from V and 3 bases from J; bases unmatched to any gene: 8. The sample was peripheral blood. The chain combines TRBV6-5 with TRBJ2-7; TRBD1 matches 7 bases. This sequence was found in a man aged 70 or older with acute or convalescent COVID-19. The chain's CDR3 is CASSYSGQSQIYEQYF. CDR3 DNA: TGTGCCAGCAGTTACTCGGGACAGAGCCAAATCTACGAGCAGTACTTC.